Following are 11 T cell receptor beta chains from one sample sequenced in a study of identical twins. TCRdb re-derived calls from the 5' RACE reads in MiXCR, one entry per CDR3 protein. This sample has 690,000 or so distinct CDR3 sequences; approximately 9% occur once, and the top ten carry 0.98%. These data are also associated with another study on yellow fever vaccine responses in identical twins.

What was sequenced was PBMCs. These receptors were collected from a woman aged 18 to 35 in good health.

The chain recombines TRBV5-1 with TRBJ2-2; D unclear. V was shortened by 0 bases and J by 1 base, with 10 bases between the two germline ends. Germline V gives CDR1 SGHRS, CDR2 YFSETQ. CDR3 length: 16 amino acids. The CDR3 bases are TGCGCCAGCAGCTTGGGCTTAGGCATGAACACCGGGGAGCTGTTTTTT. It translates to CASSLGLGMNTGELFF. Together with reference TRBV5-1 and TRBJ2-2, the CDR3 gives the full variable domain: KAGVTQTPRYLIKTRGQQVTLSCSPISGHRSVSWYQQTPGQGLQFLFEYFSETQRNKGNFPGRFSGRQFSNSRSEMNVSTLELGDSALYLCASSLGLGMNTGELFFGEGSRLTVL.

This clonotype occurred a few times. The chain links TRBV20-1 to TRBJ2-7; 11 positions agree with TRBD2. Germline CDR1 reads DFQATT; CDR2 reads SNEGSKA (reference sequence). The CDR3 length is 15 residues. V gave up 2 bases and J gave up 3 bases; unmatched junction bases: 6. The DNA for the CDR3 is TGCAGTGCTAGACGTGGGACTAGCGGACTCTACGAGCAGTACTTC. The encoded protein is CSARRGTSGLYEQYF.

This clonotype showed up just a few times. The chain joins TRBV18 to TRBJ1-4; D uncertain. The CDR3 extends over 15 amino acids. Trimming left V 8 bases short and J 1 base short, with 14 bases between. The germline CDR1 and CDR2 sequences are KGHSH and LQKENI. The CDR3 coding sequence is TGTGCCAGCGCGCTTACAACTTTAACTAATGAAAAACTGTTTTTT. Protein sequence: CASALTTLTNEKLFF.

This clonotype was counted ten times or more. The gene calls are TRBV29-1 and TRBJ2-7, with D perhaps matching TRBD1 (6 bases). CDR3 size: 14 residues. Trimming took off 4 bases at V and 0 bases at J, with 13 bases between the two ends. Germline CDR1 and CDR2: SQVTM and ANQGSEA. The CDR3 loop reads CSVVGQPNSYEQYF. The CDR3 DNA reads as TGCAGCGTTGTAGGACAGCCAAACTCCTACGAGCAGTACTTC.

This clonotype was recorded many times. This chain joins TRBV6-5 and TRBJ2-5, with TRBD2 matching 11 bases. Germline assignment: CDR1 MNHEY and CDR2 SVGAGI. The CDR3 contains 19 residues. Trimming took 0 bases from V and 5 from J; bases not matched to a gene: 14. CDR3 DNA sequence: TGTGCCAGCAGTTACTCTTCAATAGTACTAGCGGGAGTGAAGGAGACCCAGTACTTC. This translates into CASSYSSIVLAGVKETQYF.

This clonotype was recorded many times. The rearrangement joins TRBV7-8 to TRBJ2-3; possible D gene TRBD1, 5 bases. CDR1 and CDR2 (germline): SGHVS, FQNEAQ. The CDR3 has 16 residues. In DNA, the CDR3 is TGTGCGTCGCAGGGTTTTTTGCGGTCAGTCACAGATACGCAGTATTTT. Its protein is CASQGFLRSVTDTQYF.

This clonotype was seen many times. This sequence joins TRBV7-2 and TRBJ2-2, with D perhaps matching TRBD1 (5 bases). Trimming pared 2 bases from V and 3 bases from J, leaving 13 bases between. The CDR3 totals 16 residues. From germline, CDR1 is SGHTA and CDR2 FQGNSA. The CDR3 bases are TGTGCCAGCAGCTTAACCTCCAGGGCGGACACCGGGGAGCTGTTTTTT. Residues: CASSLTSRADTGELFF.

This clonotype was counted a few times. CDR3 DNA: TGCAGTGCTAGAGGGACTAGCGGTCTTACGCAGTATTTT. It translates to CSARGTSGLTQYF. This rearrangement joins TRBV20-1 to TRBJ2-3, with TRBD2 matching over 10 bases. Germline trimming cut 1 base from V and 8 bases from J; bases unmatched to any gene: 3. CDR1 and CDR2 from the germline V gene are DFQATT and SNEGSKA (reference sequence). This CDR3 contains 13 residues.

This clonotype was detected a few times. The chain carries TRBV27 and TRBJ2-5; a weak D match, TRBD2 (6 bases). V was trimmed by 5 bases and J by 2 bases, leaving 12 bases between them. CDR1 is MNHEY, CDR2 SMNVEV, per germline (reference sequence). This CDR3 has 14 residues. The CDR3 sequence is CASSGKTRQETQYF. For the CDR3, the DNA is TGTGCCAGCAGTGGAAAGACTAGACAAGAGACCCAGTACTTC.

This clonotype was counted between two and nine times. The chain combines TRBV28 with TRBJ2-7; D might be TRBD1 (6 bases). The CDR3 has 13 residues. The V gene's germline CDR1 is MDHEN and CDR2 SYDVKM. Trimming removed 8 bases at V and 1 base at J, with 12 bases between. The CDR3 DNA reads as TGTGCCAGCCGGACAGACACTTCCTACGAGCAGTACTTC. Translation: CASRTDTSYEQYF.

The chain recombines TRBV5-1 with TRBJ2-5; tentatively, D is TRBD2 (6 bases). Per the germline V gene, CDR1 is SGHRS and CDR2 is YFSETQ. CDR3 length: 14 residues. V was shortened by 0 bases and J by 4 bases, with 10 bases between the two germline ends. The CDR3 reads CASSLDGGAETQYF. Written as DNA, the CDR3 is TGCGCCAGCAGCTTGGATGGAGGGGCAGAGACCCAGTACTTC.